Listed below are T cell receptor beta chains from one sample, sequenced in a study of blood T cell repertoires in COVID-19. This table comes from immunoSEQ multiplex PCR, and its TCRdb copy is limited to in-frame clones, with some not included. The table has around 170,000 clones, roughly 80% seen once. Sequenced material: peripheral blood. The source is a man aged 18 to 30 with active or convalescent COVID-19. Both conserved end residues are part of each CDR3. The order of the fields is clone size, V gene, J gene, D gene, CDR3 DNA, CDR3 protein. The D gene is left open where the match is weak. The size field is filled for only some rows; it gives once, few, many or a size class.

abundance: NA
v_gene: TRBV7-9
j_gene: TRBJ2-1
d_gene: NA
CDR3nt: TGTGCCAGCAGCTTATTGCCGGACAGCAATGAGCAGTTCTTC
CDR3aa: CASSLLPDSNEQFF

abundance: few
v_gene: TRBV3-1/TRBV3-2
j_gene: TRBJ1-1
d_gene: TRBD1
CDR3nt: TGTGCCAGCAGCCAGGGGACAGGGTTGGGCACTGAAGCTTTCTTT
CDR3aa: CASSQGTGLGTEAFF

abundance: NA
v_gene: TRBV7-2
j_gene: TRBJ2-1
d_gene: NA
CDR3nt: TGTGCCAGCAGCTTAGGCCACAGCTCCAATGAGCAGTTCTTC
CDR3aa: CASSLGHSSNEQFF

abundance: NA
v_gene: TRBV11-2
j_gene: TRBJ2-3
d_gene: TRBD2
CDR3nt: TGTGCCAGCAGCCCACGGACTAGCGGGAGAGGACCGGCAGATACGCAGTATTTT
CDR3aa: CASSPRTSGRGPADTQYF

abundance: NA
v_gene: TRBV6-2/TRBV6-3
j_gene: TRBJ1-4
d_gene: TRBD1
CDR3nt: TGTGCCAGCAGTTATGTCCGGACAGGGCGGAATGAAAAACTGTTTTTT
CDR3aa: CASSYVRTGRNEKLFF

abundance: NA
v_gene: TRBV7-2
j_gene: TRBJ2-7
d_gene: NA
CDR3nt: TGTGCCAGCAGCTTAGCGCACAGGGACCCTACCTACGAGCAGTACTTC
CDR3aa: CASSLAHRDPTYEQYF

abundance: NA
v_gene: TRBV3-1/TRBV3-2
j_gene: TRBJ1-1
d_gene: NA
CDR3nt: TGTGCCAGCAGCCAAGACTCTCGCGCTGAAGCTTTCTTT
CDR3aa: CASSQDSRAEAFF

abundance: NA
v_gene: TRBV7-3
j_gene: TRBJ2-1
d_gene: TRBD1
CDR3nt: TGTGCCAGCAGCTTCACTGGACAGGGGTTTGGTGAGCAGTTCTTC
CDR3aa: CASSFTGQGFGEQFF

abundance: NA
v_gene: TRBV3-1/TRBV3-2
j_gene: TRBJ1-3
d_gene: TRBD1
CDR3nt: TGTGCCAGCAGTCCCGTAAGGGGGACAGACTCTGGAAACACCATATATTTT
CDR3aa: CASSPVRGTDSGNTIYF

abundance: NA
v_gene: TRBV29-1
j_gene: TRBJ1-4
d_gene: TRBD1
CDR3nt: TGCAGCGCAGGGACAGGAACGTATGAAAAACTGTTTTTT
CDR3aa: CSAGTGTYEKLFF

abundance: few
v_gene: TRBV7-6
j_gene: TRBJ2-7
d_gene: NA
CDR3nt: TGTGCCAGCAGCCACCCAGGGGGGCGGGCTTCTCTGAACGAGCAGTACTTC
CDR3aa: CASSHPGGRASLNEQYF

abundance: NA
v_gene: TRBV18
j_gene: TRBJ2-7
d_gene: NA
CDR3nt: TGTGCCAGCTCTTACCTTGGACAGACCCAGGGGGAGCAGTACTTC
CDR3aa: CASSYLGQTQGEQYF

abundance: NA
v_gene: TRBV28
j_gene: TRBJ2-7
d_gene: NA
CDR3nt: TGTGCCAGCAGTGCCACTAGCAAGGGTGACTACGAGCAGTACTTC
CDR3aa: CASSATSKGDYEQYF

abundance: once
v_gene: TRBV7-2
j_gene: TRBJ1-2
d_gene: TRBD1
CDR3nt: TGTGCCAGCAGCCTCGACAGGGGGCGAGTAGATGGCTACACCTTC
CDR3aa: CASSLDRGRVDGYTF

abundance: NA
v_gene: TRBV5-1
j_gene: TRBJ1-4
d_gene: TRBD1
CDR3nt: TGCGCCAGCAGCTTGGGGGAAGGGGGCCGTGGTAATGAAAAACTGTTTTTT
CDR3aa: CASSLGEGGRGNEKLFF

abundance: NA
v_gene: TRBV2
j_gene: TRBJ1-6
d_gene: NA
CDR3nt: TGTGCCAGCACCGGCGGGGTGCAAAATTCACCCCTCCACTTT
CDR3aa: CASTGGVQNSPLHF

abundance: NA
v_gene: TRBV7-9
j_gene: TRBJ2-1
d_gene: TRBD1
CDR3nt: TGTGCCAGCAGCCCTCATGGACAGGGGAAAAATGAGCAGTTCTTC
CDR3aa: CASSPHGQGKNEQFF

abundance: NA
v_gene: TRBV28
j_gene: TRBJ1-1
d_gene: NA
CDR3nt: TGTGCCAGCAGTATAGGACAGTTAACTGAAGCTTTCTTT
CDR3aa: CASSIGQLTEAFF

abundance: NA
v_gene: TRBV2
j_gene: TRBJ2-2
d_gene: NA
CDR3nt: TGTGCCAGCAGTAAGGAGGCCACCGGGGAGCTGTTTTTT
CDR3aa: CASSKEATGELFF

abundance: NA
v_gene: TRBV7-6
j_gene: TRBJ1-6
d_gene: NA
CDR3nt: TGTGCCAGCAGCTTAGCGGAGGTTAATAATTCACCCCTCCACTTT
CDR3aa: CASSLAEVNNSPLHF

abundance: few
v_gene: TRBV5-4
j_gene: TRBJ2-1
d_gene: NA
CDR3nt: TGTGCCAGCAGCCGGAGTGGAGGCCACAATGAGCAGTTCTTC
CDR3aa: CASSRSGGHNEQFF

abundance: NA
v_gene: TRBV27
j_gene: TRBJ1-2
d_gene: NA
CDR3nt: TGTGCCAGCGGAAAGTTACAGGTCGGGTATGGCTACACCTTC
CDR3aa: CASGKLQVGYGYTF

abundance: NA
v_gene: TRBV6-5
j_gene: TRBJ2-2
d_gene: TRBD2
CDR3nt: TGTGCCAGCAGACTAGCGGGGGGGGGCACCGGGGAGCTGTTTTTT
CDR3aa: CASRLAGGGTGELFF

abundance: NA
v_gene: TRBV6-5
j_gene: TRBJ1-2
d_gene: TRBD1
CDR3nt: TGTGCCAGCAGAGGGACAGGGGAGTATAGGGATGGCTACACCTTC
CDR3aa: CASRGTGEYRDGYTF

abundance: once
v_gene: TRBV4-1
j_gene: TRBJ1-2
d_gene: NA
CDR3nt: TGCGCCAGCAGCCAACAGCAGGGTCCCGGCGATGGCTACACCTTC
CDR3aa: CASSQQQGPGDGYTF

abundance: NA
v_gene: TRBV28
j_gene: TRBJ2-1
d_gene: NA
CDR3nt: TGTGCCAGCGGGTTGGGCCACAATGAGCAGTTCTTC
CDR3aa: CASGLGHNEQFF

abundance: NA
v_gene: TRBV19
j_gene: TRBJ2-1
d_gene: TRBD1
CDR3nt: TGTGCCAGTAGTATTGAAGGACAGGGCTACAATGAGCAGTTCTTC
CDR3aa: CASSIEGQGYNEQFF

abundance: NA
v_gene: TRBV21-1
j_gene: TRBJ2-3
d_gene: NA
CDR3nt: TGTGCCAGCAGCGTGCCCGGGACAGGGCCGACGTTAAGCACAGATACGCAGTATTTT
CDR3aa: CASSVPGTGPTLSTDTQYF

abundance: NA
v_gene: TRBV6-6
j_gene: TRBJ1-3
d_gene: NA
CDR3nt: TGTGCCAGCAGTTACTCGATCGCGAGTGGAAACACCATATATTTT
CDR3aa: CASSYSIASGNTIYF

abundance: NA
v_gene: TRBV6-4
j_gene: TRBJ2-2
d_gene: TRBD1
CDR3nt: TGTGCCAGCAAACAGGGGGACACCGGGGAGCTGTTTTTT
CDR3aa: CASKQGDTGELFF

abundance: NA
v_gene: TRBV7-8
j_gene: TRBJ2-7
d_gene: TRBD1
CDR3nt: TGTGCCAGCAGCTTAGAAGACAGGGCAAGGGAGCAGTACTTC
CDR3aa: CASSLEDRAREQYF

abundance: NA
v_gene: TRBV6-5
j_gene: TRBJ2-5
d_gene: NA
CDR3nt: TGTGCCAGCAGTTACTCGGGCCGTCGGGAGACCCAGTACTTC
CDR3aa: CASSYSGRRETQYF

abundance: NA
v_gene: TRBV3-1/TRBV3-2
j_gene: TRBJ1-1
d_gene: TRBD1
CDR3nt: TGTGCCAGCAGCCAAGTGGTGACAGGGGGGATGAACACTGAAGCTTTCTTT
CDR3aa: CASSQVVTGGMNTEAFF

abundance: NA
v_gene: TRBV19
j_gene: TRBJ2-2
d_gene: TRBD1
CDR3nt: TGTGCCAGTAGTCGCCCCCGAAACAGGGGTGGCACCGGGGAGCTGTTTTTT
CDR3aa: CASSRPRNRGGTGELFF

abundance: NA
v_gene: TRBV5-1
j_gene: TRBJ2-3
d_gene: TRBD1
CDR3nt: TGCGCCAGCAGCTTACAGGGGTTTTCGGCAGATACGCAGTATTTT
CDR3aa: CASSLQGFSADTQYF

abundance: NA
v_gene: TRBV6-2/TRBV6-3
j_gene: TRBJ2-2
d_gene: NA
CDR3nt: TGTGCCAGCAGTTACACCAGGGAAGGGACCGGGGAGCTGTTTTTT
CDR3aa: CASSYTREGTGELFF

abundance: NA
v_gene: TRBV27
j_gene: TRBJ1-5
d_gene: NA
CDR3nt: TGTGCCAGCAGGCCTGAGGGTAGGGGCAATCAGCCCCAGCATTTT
CDR3aa: CASRPEGRGNQPQHF

abundance: NA
v_gene: TRBV6-5
j_gene: TRBJ2-3
d_gene: TRBD2
CDR3nt: TGTGCCAGCAGTTACTCGGGTGCGGGAGGACGCCAAAGGCAGTATTTT
CDR3aa: CASSYSGAGGRQRQYF

abundance: NA
v_gene: TRBV24-1
j_gene: TRBJ2-1
d_gene: NA
CDR3nt: TGTGCCACCAGTGGGAAAGGCGGGCCCTACAATGAGCAGTTCTTC
CDR3aa: CATSGKGGPYNEQFF

abundance: few
v_gene: TRBV29-1
j_gene: TRBJ2-3
d_gene: TRBD2
CDR3nt: TGCAGCGTAAGGACTAGCGGGGTAGGGGCAGATACGCAGTATTTT
CDR3aa: CSVRTSGVGADTQYF